This T cell receptor (beta chain) was documented in a study of low-dose radiotherapy and immunotherapy resistance in tumors (dated by TCRdb to 2021 to 2024). At the level of the whole study: In Cohort 1, each fraction delivered 0.5 Gy every 2 weeks, and the prescribed total PTV dose was 6.5 Gy. In Cohort 2, 1 Gy per fraction was delivered every two weeks, for a total of 13 Gy over 26 weeks. Patients were given nivolumab as a 240 mg flat dose every two weeks and ipilimumab at 1 mg/kg every six weeks, with both drugs delivered intravenously. Every two weeks, patients got intravenous cyclophosphamide at 200 mg/m2, given one day ahead of each radiation and immunotherapy administration. Aspirin 300 mg was taken orally once daily by patients for four cycles, starting on cycle 1 day 1. Trial participants were not randomized into treatment groups. Eight patients were included in the translational analysis: three from the first dose cohort and the first five from the second dose cohort.

This clonotype was seen many times. It has no known antigen specificity. It has no much larger one-base neighbor in the sample; base qualities were not kept. What this sample's time point label stands for: before trial treatment. The donors took part in RACIN, a single-arm, phase I, dose-escalation trial that combined nivolumab, ipilimumab, aspirin, low-dose cyclophosphamide and low-dose radiotherapy. To be eligible, a patient needed to have an advanced solid tumor that was TIL-negative. The CDR3, cysteine through phenylalanine, is 19 amino acids long. Here the CDR3 DNA is all that survives: 57 bases in frame from base 1. The junction shows trimming of 6 bases on V and 0 bases on J, and the gene matches do not reach 14 bases of it. CDR1 and CDR2 are read off the germline V gene (reference sequence) as MNHEY and SMNVEV. The instrument given in TCRdb is Illumina HiSeq 2500. To make first-strand cDNA, Superscript III was used along with a set of TRAV- and TRBV-specific primers so that both the TCRalpha and TCRbeta chains were covered. TCRs were amplified for about 20 PCR cycles with Phusion, using a constant-region primer paired with the adapter attached to the V primers. The MessageAmp II aRNA Amplification Kit was used to amplify the isolated mRNA, with in vitro transcription run for more than 15 hours at 37 degrees C. The Dynabeads mRNA DIRECT Purification Kit was used to isolate mRNA for TCR sequencing. Indexed Illumina adapters were added in a second Phusion PCR of 20 to 30 cycles, after which AMPure XP beads were used to purify the products. In the source study's methods: Using custom Perl scripts, TCR sequences encoding the same protein were pooled, out-of-frame sequences were removed, and the abundance of each clonotype was computed. Any TCR sequence supported by only a single read was excluded from analysis. Shannon entropy, Gini index, clonality, richness, and the frequency of TCRs shared between repertoires were included as repertoire metrics. TCRdb reprocessing: public reads trimmed at Q25 with fastp, clones called with MiXCR, in-frame beta chains kept. Rows are unified per CDR3 protein, each entry keeping the most common DNA and genes. TCRdb assigned the V and J calls; the authors' analysis was not used. The sample records about 60,000 distinct CDR3 sequences, roughly a quarter of which are singletons. The leading ten clones occupy just over 5.5% of the sample.

This clonotype was sampled from a male donor with prostate cancer. The specimen comprised PBMCs, sampled before treatment. The sequence joins TRBV27 to TRBJ2-2, and TRBD2 matches 9 of the central bases. The DNA sequence is TGTGCCAGCAGCCCACGGGCTAGCGGGGTTTCTCCGAACACCGGGGAGCTGTTTTTT. Its protein reads: CASSPRASGVSPNTGELFF.